This T cell receptor beta chain is drawn from a study of T cell responses to AZD1222 COVID-19 vaccine. Produced via immunoSEQ multiplex PCR; TCRdb's table is partial and in-frame only. The sample records about 100,000 clones, roughly 86% being singletons. Study conclusions and caveats: Unmutated variant regions reportedly attract nearly half of all spike-specific TCRs. Donor demographics were predominantly white British with a female majority; clonal diversity may be underestimated. Repertoire collection took place solely once the T cell response had peaked.

Trimming removed 5 bases from V and 3 bases from J; junction bases left unmatched: 6. The CDR3 length is 15 residues. Germline V gene sequence: CDR1 SGHRS, CDR2 YFSETQ. For this clone: What it binds is unknown.

The V call is TRBV5-1, the J call TRBJ2-1, with 9 bases identical to TRBD2. This TCR came from an adult in good health. Sequencing used peripheral blood, obtained on day 0 of MenACWY control vaccination. This CDR3 is CASSSAGGYYNEQFF. CDR3 DNA sequence: TGCGCCAGCAGTTCTGCGGGAGGGTACTACAATGAGCAGTTCTTC.